This T cell receptor beta chain was captured by sequencing in a study of identical twins. Study-level results: The abundant beta clonotypes from cord blood had fewer insertions, and memory repertoires had none of this. Partial confounding of zero-insertion analyses by invariant MAIT and iNKT cells was possible.

On this clonotype: Its specificity is not known.

V gave up 0 bases and J gave up 5 bases; unmatched junction bases: 6. The CDR3 consists of 16 residues. Germline CDR1 is DFQATT and CDR2 is SNEGSKA (reference sequence). A universal primer binding site was introduced by template switching. The final cDNA contained unique molecular identifiers. TCRdb ran MiXCR on the 5' RACE reads and lists one entry per CDR3 protein. The sample lists a few hundred thousand distinct CDR3 sequences, 7.5% to 9.5% occurring once. The same specimen was also included in a second study, on yellow fever vaccine responses in identical twins.

The TCR was taken from a woman younger than 30 in good health. J is TRBJ2-1 and V is TRBV20-1; 11 bases match TRBD2. Sequenced sample: CD8+ T cells sorted from blood. This CDR3 reads CSARDFTSGSHNEQFF. CDR3 nucleotide sequence: TGCAGTGCTAGAGATTTTACTAGCGGGAGCCACAATGAGCAGTTCTTC.